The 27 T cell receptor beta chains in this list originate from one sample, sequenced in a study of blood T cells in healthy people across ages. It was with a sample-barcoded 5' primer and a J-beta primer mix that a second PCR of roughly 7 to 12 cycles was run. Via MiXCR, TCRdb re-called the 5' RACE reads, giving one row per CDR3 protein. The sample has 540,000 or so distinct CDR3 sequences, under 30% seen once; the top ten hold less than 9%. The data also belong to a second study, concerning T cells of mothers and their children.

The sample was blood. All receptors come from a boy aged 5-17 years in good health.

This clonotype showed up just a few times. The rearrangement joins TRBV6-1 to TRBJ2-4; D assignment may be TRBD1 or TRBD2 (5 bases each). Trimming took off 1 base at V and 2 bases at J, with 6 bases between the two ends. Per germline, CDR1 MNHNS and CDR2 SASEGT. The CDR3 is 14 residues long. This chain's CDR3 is CASSEGGTKNIQYF. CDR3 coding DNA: TGTGCCAGCAGTGAAGGGGGGACCAAAAACATTCAGTACTTC.

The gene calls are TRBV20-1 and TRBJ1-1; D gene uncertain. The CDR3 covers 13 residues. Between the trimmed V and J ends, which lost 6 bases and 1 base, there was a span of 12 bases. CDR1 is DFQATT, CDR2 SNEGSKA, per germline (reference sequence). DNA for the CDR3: TGCAGTGCCCGGACCCTCGGGAACACTGAAGCTTTCTTT. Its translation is CSARTLGNTEAFF.

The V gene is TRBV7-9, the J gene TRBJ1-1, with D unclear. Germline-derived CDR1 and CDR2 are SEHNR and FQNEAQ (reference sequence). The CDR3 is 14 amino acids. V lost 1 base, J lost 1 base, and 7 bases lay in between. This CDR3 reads CASSLGLGNTEAFF. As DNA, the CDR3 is TGTGCCAGCAGCTTAGGGTTAGGGAACACTGAAGCTTTCTTT.

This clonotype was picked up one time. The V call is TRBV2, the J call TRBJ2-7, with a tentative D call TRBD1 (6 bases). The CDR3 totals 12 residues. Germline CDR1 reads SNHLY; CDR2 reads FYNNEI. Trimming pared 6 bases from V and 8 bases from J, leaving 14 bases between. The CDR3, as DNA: TGTGCCAGCAGGGGGGCCGCCGGTAAGCAGTACTTC. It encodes CASRGAAGKQYF. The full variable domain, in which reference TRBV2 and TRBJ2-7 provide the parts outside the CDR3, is EPEVTQTPSHQVTQMGQEVILRCVPISNHLYFYWYRQILGQKVEFLVSFYNNEISEKSEIFDDQFSVERPDGSNFTLKIRSTKLEDSAMYFCASRGAAGKQYFGPGTRLTVT.

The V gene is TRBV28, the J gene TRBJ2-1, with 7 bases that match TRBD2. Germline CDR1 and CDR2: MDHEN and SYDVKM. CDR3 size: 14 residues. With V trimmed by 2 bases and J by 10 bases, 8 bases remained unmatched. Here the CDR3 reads CASSLPLGREEQFF. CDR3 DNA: TGTGCCAGCAGTTTACCCCTTGGGCGGGAGGAGCAGTTCTTC.

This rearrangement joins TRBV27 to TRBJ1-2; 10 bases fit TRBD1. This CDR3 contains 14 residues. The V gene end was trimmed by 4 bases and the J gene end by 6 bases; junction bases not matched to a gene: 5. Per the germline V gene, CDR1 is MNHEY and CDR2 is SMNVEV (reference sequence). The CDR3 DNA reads TGTGCCAGCAGTTCGGGGACAGGGGTTGATGGCTACACCTTC. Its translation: CASSSGTGVDGYTF.

The CDR3 is CASSLGQANTQYF. The CDR3 DNA reads TGCGCCAGCAGCTTGGGACAGGCGAATACGCAGTATTTT. V and J are TRBV5-1 and TRBJ2-3; D possibly corresponds to TRBD1 (6 bases). The CDR3 has 13 residues. Germline CDR1 is SGHRS and CDR2 is YFSETQ. V was shortened by 0 bases and J by 7 bases, with 9 bases between the two germline ends. Full variable domain (rest looked up from reference TRBV5-1 and TRBJ2-3): KAGVTQTPRYLIKTRGQQVTLSCSPISGHRSVSWYQQTPGQGLQFLFEYFSETQRNKGNFPGRFSGRQFSNSRSEMNVSTLELGDSALYLCASSLGQANTQYFGPGTRLTVL.

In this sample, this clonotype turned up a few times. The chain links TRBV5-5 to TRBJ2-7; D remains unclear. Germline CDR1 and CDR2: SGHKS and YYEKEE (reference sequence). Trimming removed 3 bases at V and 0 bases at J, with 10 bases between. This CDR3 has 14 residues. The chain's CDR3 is CASSWSWPSYEQYF. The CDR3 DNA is TGTGCCAGCAGCTGGAGTTGGCCCTCCTACGAGCAGTACTTC.

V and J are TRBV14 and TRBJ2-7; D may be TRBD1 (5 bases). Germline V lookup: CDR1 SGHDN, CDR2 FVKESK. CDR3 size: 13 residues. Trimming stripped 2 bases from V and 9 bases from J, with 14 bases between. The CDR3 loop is CASSQYPGWAQYF. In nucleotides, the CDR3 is TGTGCCAGCAGCCAATATCCAGGGTGGGCGCAGTACTTC.

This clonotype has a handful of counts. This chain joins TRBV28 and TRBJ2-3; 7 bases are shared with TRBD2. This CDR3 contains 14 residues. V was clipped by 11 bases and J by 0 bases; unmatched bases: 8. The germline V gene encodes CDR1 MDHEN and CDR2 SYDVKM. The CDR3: CAGCRAGSTDTQYF. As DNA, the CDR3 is TGTGCCGGATGTCGAGCGGGGAGCACAGATACGCAGTATTTT.

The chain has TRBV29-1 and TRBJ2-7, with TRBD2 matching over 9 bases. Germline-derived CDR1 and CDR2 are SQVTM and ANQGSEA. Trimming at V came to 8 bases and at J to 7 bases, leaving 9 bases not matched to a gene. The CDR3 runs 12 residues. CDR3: CSIVAGDGEQYF. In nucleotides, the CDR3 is TGCAGCATAGTAGCGGGAGACGGGGAGCAGTACTTC.

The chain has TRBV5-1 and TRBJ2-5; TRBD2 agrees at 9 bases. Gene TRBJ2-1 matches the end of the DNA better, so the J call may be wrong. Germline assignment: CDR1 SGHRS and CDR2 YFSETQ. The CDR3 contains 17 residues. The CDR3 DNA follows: TGCGCCAGCAGCTTGGGATCCGGGACTAGCACTCTCGATGAGCAGTTCTTC. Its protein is CASSLGSGTSTLDEQFF.

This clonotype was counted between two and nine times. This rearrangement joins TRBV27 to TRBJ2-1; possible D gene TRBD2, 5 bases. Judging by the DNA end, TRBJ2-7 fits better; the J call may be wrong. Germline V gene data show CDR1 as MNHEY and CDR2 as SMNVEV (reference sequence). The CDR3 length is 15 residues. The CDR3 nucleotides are TGTGCCAGCAGTTCAGCCCGTCAATCCGGACTCCTGCAGTACTTC. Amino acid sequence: CASSSARQSGLLQYF.

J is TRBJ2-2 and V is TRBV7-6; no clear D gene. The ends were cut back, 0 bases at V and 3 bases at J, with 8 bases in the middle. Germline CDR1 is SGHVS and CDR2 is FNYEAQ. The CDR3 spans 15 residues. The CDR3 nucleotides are TGTGCCAGCAGCTTAGCAGGGATGGACACCGGGGAGCTGTTTTTT. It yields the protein CASSLAGMDTGELFF.

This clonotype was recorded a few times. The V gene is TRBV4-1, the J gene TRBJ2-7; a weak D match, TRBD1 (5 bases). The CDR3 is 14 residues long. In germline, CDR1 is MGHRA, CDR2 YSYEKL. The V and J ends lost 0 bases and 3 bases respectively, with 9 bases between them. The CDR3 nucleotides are TGCGCCAGCAGCCAAGAACAGGAGCGCTACGAGCAGTACTTC. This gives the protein CASSQEQERYEQYF.

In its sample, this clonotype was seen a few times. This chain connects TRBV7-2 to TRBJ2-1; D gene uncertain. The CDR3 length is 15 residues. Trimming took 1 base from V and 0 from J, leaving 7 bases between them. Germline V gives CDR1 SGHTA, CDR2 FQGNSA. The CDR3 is CASSLGLSSYNEQFF. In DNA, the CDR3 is TGTGCCAGCAGCTTAGGTTTGAGCTCCTACAATGAGCAGTTCTTC.

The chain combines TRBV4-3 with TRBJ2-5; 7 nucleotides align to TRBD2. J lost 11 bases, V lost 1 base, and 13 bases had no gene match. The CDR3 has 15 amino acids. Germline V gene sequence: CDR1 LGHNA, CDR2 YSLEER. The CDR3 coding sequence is TGCGCCAGCAGCCAAGGCGAAGGACTAGAGGGTGCGCAGTACTTC. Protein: CASSQGEGLEGAQYF.

DNA of the CDR3: TGTGCCAGCATCTATTCGGGTAGCACTGAAGCTTTCTTT. It translates to CASIYSGSTEAFF. The chain is built from TRBV28 and TRBJ1-1; no reliable D call. The CDR3 sequence is 13 residues long. Germline V lookup: CDR1 MDHEN, CDR2 SYDVKM. Trimming shortened V by 7 bases and J by 4 bases, and 13 bases separated the two germline ends.

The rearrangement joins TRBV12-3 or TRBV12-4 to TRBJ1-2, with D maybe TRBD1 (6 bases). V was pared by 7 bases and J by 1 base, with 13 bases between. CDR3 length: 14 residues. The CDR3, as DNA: TGTGCCAGCACCAAGGGGGGAATTAACTATGGCTACACCTTC. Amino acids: CASTKGGINYGYTF.

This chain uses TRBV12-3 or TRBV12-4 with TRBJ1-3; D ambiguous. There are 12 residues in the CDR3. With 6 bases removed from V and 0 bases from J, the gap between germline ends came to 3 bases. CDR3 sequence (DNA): TGTGCCAGCAGAGTCTCTGGAAACACCATATATTTT. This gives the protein CASRVSGNTIYF.

The chain's CDR3 is CSARDIQETQYF. CDR3 sequence (DNA): TGCAGTGCTCGGGATATCCAAGAGACCCAGTACTTC. The gene calls are TRBV20-1 and TRBJ2-5, with D possibly matching TRBD2 (5 bases). The V and J ends lost 5 bases and 1 base respectively, with 8 bases between them. Per the germline V gene, CDR1 is DFQATT and CDR2 is SNEGSKA (reference sequence). The length of the CDR3 is 12 residues.

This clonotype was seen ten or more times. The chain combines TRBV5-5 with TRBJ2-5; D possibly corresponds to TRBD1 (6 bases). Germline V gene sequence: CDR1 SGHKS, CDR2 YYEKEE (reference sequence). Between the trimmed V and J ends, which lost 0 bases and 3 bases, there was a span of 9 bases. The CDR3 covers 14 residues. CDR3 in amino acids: CASSLGPGEETQYF. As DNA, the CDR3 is TGTGCCAGCAGCTTGGGGCCAGGGGAAGAGACCCAGTACTTC.

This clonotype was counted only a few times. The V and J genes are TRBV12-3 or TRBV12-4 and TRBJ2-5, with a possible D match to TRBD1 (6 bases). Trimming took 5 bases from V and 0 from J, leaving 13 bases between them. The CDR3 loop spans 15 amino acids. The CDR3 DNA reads TGTGCCAGCAGTCCGCGCGACAGGCACCAAGAGACCCAGTACTTC. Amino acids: CASSPRDRHQETQYF.

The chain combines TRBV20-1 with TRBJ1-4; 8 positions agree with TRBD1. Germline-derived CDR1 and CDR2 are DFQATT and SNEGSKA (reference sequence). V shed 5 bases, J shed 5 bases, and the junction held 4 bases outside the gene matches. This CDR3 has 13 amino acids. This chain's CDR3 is CSAPDRGNEKLFF. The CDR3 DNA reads TGCAGTGCTCCCGACAGGGGAAATGAAAAACTGTTTTTT.

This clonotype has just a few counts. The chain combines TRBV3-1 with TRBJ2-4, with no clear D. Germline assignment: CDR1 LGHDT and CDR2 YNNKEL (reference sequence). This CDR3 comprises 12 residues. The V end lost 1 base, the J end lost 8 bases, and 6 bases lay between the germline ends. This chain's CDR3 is CASSQVNDIQYF. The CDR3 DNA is TGTGCCAGCAGCCAAGTCAATGACATTCAGTACTTC. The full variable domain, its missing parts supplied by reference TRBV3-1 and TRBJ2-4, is DTAVSQTPKYLVTQMGNDKSIKCEQNLGHDTMYWYKQDSKKFLKIMFSYNNKELIINETVPNRFSPKSPDKAHLNLHINSLELGDSAVYFCASSQVNDIQYFGAGTRLSVL.

Here the CDR3 reads CASSVGGPGSPLHF. The CDR3 DNA is TGTGCCAGCAGCGTGGGCGGTCCTGGGTCACCCCTCCACTTT. The chain carries TRBV9 and TRBJ1-6; D gene uncertain. This CDR3 has 14 residues. V was clipped by 2 bases and J by 10 bases, with 13 bases between them. Germline loops: CDR1 SGDLS, CDR2 YYNGEE.

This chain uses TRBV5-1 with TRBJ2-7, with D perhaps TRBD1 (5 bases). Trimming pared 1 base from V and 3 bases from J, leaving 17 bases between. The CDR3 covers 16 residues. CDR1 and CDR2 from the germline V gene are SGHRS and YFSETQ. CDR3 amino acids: CASSLYGQGSIYEQYF. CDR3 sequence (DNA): TGCGCCAGCAGCTTGTATGGGCAGGGCTCTATCTACGAGCAGTACTTC.